The text below deals with one TCR beta chain. The sample comes from a study of cytomegalovirus exposure and HLA in healthy donors. It was with 60 Vbeta and 13 Jbeta primers that the PCR ran. Data came from immunoSEQ multiplex PCR; TCRdb stores just in-frame clones and leaves some out. The table lists about 150,000 clones, roughly 72% of them singletons, with 2.1% in the top ten. The sample taken for sequencing was PBMCs. The TCR was taken from a man in his forties in good health and CMV-seronegative.

Here the CDR3 DNA reads TGTGCCAGCAGACAGGGGGCCCATCAGCCCCAGCATTTT. Residues: CASRQGAHQPQHF. The chain joins TRBV28 to TRBJ1-5; TRBD1 aligns across 9 bases. The CDR3 consists of 13 residues. Germline-derived CDR1 and CDR2 are MDHEN and SYDVKM. The trim removed 6 bases at V and 5 bases at J, leaving 2 bases unmatched.